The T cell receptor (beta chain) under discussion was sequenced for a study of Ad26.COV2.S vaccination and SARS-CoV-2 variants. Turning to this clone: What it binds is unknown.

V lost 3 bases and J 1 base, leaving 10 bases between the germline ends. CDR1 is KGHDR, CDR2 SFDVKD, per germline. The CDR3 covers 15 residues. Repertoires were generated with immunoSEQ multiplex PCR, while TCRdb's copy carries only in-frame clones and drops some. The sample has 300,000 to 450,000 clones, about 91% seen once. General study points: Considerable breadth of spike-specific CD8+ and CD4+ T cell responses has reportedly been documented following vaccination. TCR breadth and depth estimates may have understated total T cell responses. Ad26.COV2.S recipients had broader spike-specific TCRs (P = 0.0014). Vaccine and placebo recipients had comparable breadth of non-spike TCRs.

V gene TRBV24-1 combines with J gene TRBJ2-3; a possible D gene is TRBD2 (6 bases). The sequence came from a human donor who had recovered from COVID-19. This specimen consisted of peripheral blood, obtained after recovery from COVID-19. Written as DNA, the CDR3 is TGTGCCACCAGTGATCATTTAGCGGGCACAGATACGCAGTATTTT. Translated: CATSDHLAGTDTQYF.